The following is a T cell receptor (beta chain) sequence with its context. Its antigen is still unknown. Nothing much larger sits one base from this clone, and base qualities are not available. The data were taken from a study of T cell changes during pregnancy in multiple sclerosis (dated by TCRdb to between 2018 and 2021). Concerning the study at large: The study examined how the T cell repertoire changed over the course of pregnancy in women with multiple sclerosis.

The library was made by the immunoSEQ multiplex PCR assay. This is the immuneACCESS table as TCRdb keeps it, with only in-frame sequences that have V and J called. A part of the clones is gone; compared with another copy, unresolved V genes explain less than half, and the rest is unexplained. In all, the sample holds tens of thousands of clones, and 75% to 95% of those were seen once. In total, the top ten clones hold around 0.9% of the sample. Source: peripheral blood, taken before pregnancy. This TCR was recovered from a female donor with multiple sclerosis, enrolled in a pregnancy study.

The CDR3 loop reads CAWSLQGYEQYF. The nucleotide sequence is given as TGTGCCTGGAGTCTACAGGGCTACGAGCAGTACTTC. The V and J segments used are TRBV30 and TRBJ2-7; a tentative D call is TRBD1 (6 bases match). Its CDR3 holds 12 amino acids, cysteine through phenylalanine. Here the CDR3 DNA is all that survives: 36 bases in frame from base 1. Looking up the germline V gene (reference sequence) yields CDR1 GTSNPN and CDR2 SVGIG. V is clipped by 2 bases and J by 3 bases, and the sequence between their germline boundaries is 8 bases long.